This T cell receptor (beta chain) derives from a study of blood T cell repertoires in COVID-19. Background on the study: The samples span acute and convalescent COVID-19 from the United States, Italy and Spain. T cells, B-cell-depleted T cells, or PBMCs supplied cDNA or gDNA.

Assignments of participants to cohorts depended upon their own reported clinical history. This CDR3 contains 12 residues. Looked up from germline, CDR1 is MNHEY and CDR2 is SMNVEV (reference sequence). The ends were cut back, 6 bases at V and 6 bases at J, with 12 bases in the middle. The protocol was immunoSEQ multiplex PCR, while the TCRdb copy is restricted to in-frame clones and leaves out a portion. The sample includes about 170,000 clones, about 83% of them seen just once. Sequencing was done on a sample of PBMCs or T cells enriched from blood (not recorded which). This chain connects TRBV27 to TRBJ2-7; D perhaps matches TRBD1 (6 bases). This clonotype was sampled from a woman aged 45-59 years in a cohort exposed to, infected with or recovered from COVID-19 (not recorded which). CDR3 protein: CASSRTVGEQYF. The CDR3 DNA follows: TGTGCCAGCAGCCGGACAGTGGGCGAGCAGTACTTC.